This entry lists 27 T cell receptor beta chains sequenced from one sample in a study of cytomegalovirus exposure and HLA in healthy donors. PCR involved 60 Vbeta and 13 Jbeta primers. Repertoires were generated with immunoSEQ multiplex PCR, while TCRdb's copy carries only in-frame clones and drops some. Here the sample spans 150,000 to 200,000 clones, over 65% being singletons. Sequencing was done on a sample of PBMCs. These receptors originate from a man aged 35-49 years in good health and CMV-seropositive.

J is TRBJ2-5 and V is TRBV7-2, with D unresolved. V was shortened by 5 bases and J by 5 bases, with 6 bases between the two germline ends. This CDR3 contains 11 residues. Looked up from germline, CDR1 is SGHTA and CDR2 is FQGNSA. CDR3 in amino acids: CASSARETQYF. CDR3 bases: TGTGCCAGCAGCGCTAGGGAGACCCAGTACTTC.

V usage is TRBV2 and J usage is TRBJ2-1; D perhaps matches TRBD1 (5 bases). Germline CDR1 and CDR2: SNHLY and FYNNEI. Deletions cut 7 bases from V and 4 bases from J, with 11 bases between. The CDR3 has 13 residues. The DNA of the CDR3 is TGTGCCAGCAAGGGGCGCCTATACAATGAGCAGTTCTTC. Translating gives CASKGRLYNEQFF.

The chain couples TRBV30 to TRBJ2-7; TRBD1 is a possible D gene (6 bases). Trimming left V 7 bases short and J 5 bases short, with 15 bases between. This CDR3 is built from 12 residues. The germline V gene has CDR1 GTSNPN and CDR2 SVGIG (reference sequence). The CDR3 spells CASGTNVHEQYF. Here the CDR3 DNA reads TGTGCCTCCGGGACAAACGTTCACGAGCAGTACTTC.

This clone is a singleton in its sample. The rearrangement uses TRBV4-3 and TRBJ2-3, with D perhaps TRBD2 (7 bases). Trimming cost V 3 bases and J 9 bases, with 19 bases left between them. CDR1 and CDR2 from the germline V gene are LGHNA and YSLEER. The CDR3 runs 15 residues. Here the CDR3 DNA reads TGCGCCAGCAGCCACGACCCGGGGGGCTGGTCGACGCAGTATTTT. Its protein is CASSHDPGGWSTQYF.

This clone was counted a single time. V and J are TRBV13 and TRBJ2-1, with 8 bases lining up with TRBD2. The CDR3 runs to 14 residues. Trimming took 4 bases from V and 5 from J; bases not matched to a gene: 4. Per the germline V gene, CDR1 is PRHDT and CDR2 is FYEKMQ (reference sequence). The CDR3 nucleotides are TGTGCCAGCAGCTCGGGACTAGGAGACAATGAGCAGTTCTTC. Translated: CASSSGLGDNEQFF.

V gene TRBV5-1 combines with J gene TRBJ2-7; D perhaps matches TRBD2 (6 bases). The CDR3 length is 16 residues. Trimming pared 6 bases from V and 0 bases from J, leaving 19 bases between. In germline, CDR1 is SGHRS, CDR2 YFSETQ. DNA of the CDR3: TGCGCCAGCACCCAGGAGGGTGGCGGCGCCTCCTACGAGCAGTACTTC. It codes for CASTQEGGGASYEQYF.

The CDR3 loop reads CASSWASTENTEAFF. The CDR3 nucleotides read TGCGCCAGCAGCTGGGCGTCGACAGAGAACACTGAAGCTTTCTTT. This rearrangement joins TRBV5-1 to TRBJ1-1, with a weak D call TRBD1 (5 bases). The CDR3 runs 15 residues. Looked up from germline, CDR1 is SGHRS and CDR2 is YFSETQ. V lost 3 bases and J lost 1, with 13 bases in between.

The genes are TRBV4-2 and TRBJ2-7; 11 nucleotides agree with TRBD1. The CDR3 is 15 residues long. Germline CDR1 reads LGHNA; CDR2 reads YNFKEQ. The trim removed 4 bases at V and 1 base at J, leaving 3 bases unmatched. The CDR3 is CASSPGTGGSYEQYF. The CDR3 DNA sequence: TGTGCCAGCAGCCCCGGGACAGGGGGTTCCTACGAGCAGTACTTC.

This clone has a handful of counts. J is TRBJ2-7 and V is TRBV11-2; D is uncertain. Trimming cost V 4 bases and J 6 bases, with 7 bases left between them. Germline CDR1 SGHAT, CDR2 FQNNGV. The CDR3 length is 11 residues. CDR3 region: CASSYRGEQYF. The DNA for the CDR3 is TGTGCCAGCAGCTACCGAGGCGAGCAGTACTTC.

The chain employs TRBV2 and TRBJ1-2; possible D gene TRBD1, 6 bases. V was clipped by 3 bases and J by 4 bases, with 12 bases between them. This CDR3 comprises 14 residues. The germline V gene encodes CDR1 SNHLY and CDR2 FYNNEI. Here the CDR3 DNA reads TGTGCCAGCAGTGAGGTGGGGGCGCGCTATGGCTACACCTTC. It specifies CASSEVGARYGYTF.

The chain uses TRBV5-4 and TRBJ2-7; tentative D call: TRBD2 (6 bases). The CDR3 is made up of 15 amino acids. V lost 7 bases to trimming and J lost 0 bases, with 17 bases between them. CDR1 is SGHNT and CDR2 is YYREEE in the germline V gene (reference sequence). In DNA form, the CDR3 reads TGTGCCAGCGCCCCGGGACTGGGAGACTCCTACGAGCAGTACTTC. This gives the protein CASAPGLGDSYEQYF.

This chain connects TRBV10-3 to TRBJ1-2; D gene unclear. Germline assignment: CDR1 ENHRY and CDR2 SYGVKD. Trimming left V 0 bases short and J 3 bases short, with 8 bases between. CDR3 length equals 14 residues. CDR3 coding DNA: TGTGCCATCAGTGAGTCGGGCGGGTACTATGGCTACACCTTC. Protein product: CAISESGGYYGYTF.

The chain links TRBV27 to TRBJ2-2; 8 bases line up with TRBD2. The CDR3 covers 15 residues. Trimming cost V 9 bases and J 3 bases; bases outside gene matches: 9. CDR1 and CDR2 (germline): MNHEY, SMNVEV (reference sequence). The CDR3 is CASSPAGGDTGELFF. The CDR3 bases are TGTGCCAGTTCTCCGGCGGGGGGAGACACCGGGGAGCTGTTTTTT.

The chain links TRBV5-1 to TRBJ2-1; TRBD1 matches 9 bases. CDR1 and CDR2 (germline): SGHRS, YFSETQ. The CDR3 is 15 amino acids. Trimming took 4 bases from V and 9 from J; bases not matched to a gene: 11. This chain's CDR3 is CASSPGTGYEAEQFF. DNA for the CDR3: TGCGCCAGCAGCCCCGGGACAGGGTACGAGGCTGAGCAGTTCTTC.

The chain employs TRBV27 and TRBJ2-7; 9 bases are shared with TRBD2. The CDR3 length is 16 residues. V shed 4 bases, J shed 0 bases, and the junction held 7 bases outside the gene matches. Germline CDR1 is MNHEY and CDR2 is SMNVEV (reference sequence). The CDR3: CASSSLAGVLSYEQYF. As DNA, the CDR3 is TGTGCCAGCAGTTCGTTAGCGGGAGTTCTCTCCTACGAGCAGTACTTC.

This chain connects TRBV9 to TRBJ2-2, with D unclear. Looked up from germline, CDR1 is SGDLS and CDR2 is YYNGEE. The CDR3 totals 12 residues. The V end lost 1 base, the J end lost 6 bases, and 4 bases lay between the germline ends. The CDR3 coding sequence is TGTGCCAGCAGCGTACCTCCCGGGGAGCTGTTTTTT. This encodes CASSVPPGELFF.

The chain links TRBV11-2 to TRBJ2-7; a possible D gene is TRBD1 (5 bases). The CDR3 is 14 residues long. The germline gives CDR1 SGHAT, CDR2 FQNNGV. Trimming took off 2 bases at V and 6 bases at J, with 14 bases between the two ends. The CDR3 DNA is TGTGCCAGCAGCTTAAGACAGTTGAACCTCGAGCAGTACTTC. It translates to CASSLRQLNLEQYF. The full variable domain, rest sourced from reference TRBV11-2 and TRBJ2-7, is EAGVAQSPRYKIIEKRQSVAFWCNPISGHATLYWYQQILGQGPKLLIQFQNNGVVDDSQLPKDRFSAERLKGVDSTLKIQPAKLEDSAVYLCASSLRQLNLEQYFGPGTRLTVT.

This clone was counted a single time. The chain employs TRBV5-6 and TRBJ1-2; TRBD1 matches 7 bases. V shed 3 bases, J shed 2 bases, and the junction held 4 bases outside the gene matches. In germline, CDR1 is SGHDT, CDR2 YYEEEE. This CDR3 comprises 14 residues. CDR3 DNA sequence: TGTGCCAGCAGCTCCGGGACAGCAAACTATGGCTACACCTTC. Its translation is CASSSGTANYGYTF.

V usage is TRBV30 and J usage is TRBJ2-3, with D possibly TRBD2 on 6 matching bases. The germline V gene has CDR1 GTSNPN and CDR2 SVGIG (reference sequence). This CDR3 contains 14 residues. V lost 1 base to trimming and J lost 1 base, with 9 bases between them. The CDR3 DNA sequence: TGTGCCTGGAGTGCGGGAGTGGGCACAGATACGCAGTATTTT. Translating it yields CAWSAGVGTDTQYF.

A word on this clone: One end of the junction varies from germline; a read error may be responsible. This sequence joins TRBV7-3 and TRBJ1-1; 7 positions match TRBD1. Looked up from germline, CDR1 is SGHTA and CDR2 is FQGTGA. This CDR3 comprises 15 residues. The CDR3 loop is CASSHPDRAGTEAFF. The CDR3 DNA reads as TGCGCCAGCAGCCACCCCGACAGGGCGGGAACTGAAGCTTTCTTT.

This clone was counted only a few times. This chain uses TRBV7-9 with TRBJ1-1, with a possible D match to TRBD1 (6 bases). Trimming pared 3 bases from V and 4 bases from J, leaving 21 bases between. In germline, CDR1 is SEHNR, CDR2 FQNEAQ (reference sequence). This CDR3 region has 17 residues. The CDR3 nucleotides are TGTGCCAGCAGCTTTCACCCACAATGGGGGCTCGTCACTGAAGCTTTCTTT. Encoded protein: CASSFHPQWGLVTEAFF. The variable domain in full, completed from reference TRBV7-9 and TRBJ1-1, reads DTGVSQNPRHKITKRGQNVTFRCDPISEHNRLYWYRQTLGQGPEFLTYFQNEAQLEKSRLLSDRFSAERPKGSFSTLEIQRTEQGDSAMYLCASSFHPQWGLVTEAFFGQGTRLTVV.

The chain combines TRBV7-9 with TRBJ2-6; TRBD1 matches at 7 bases. V shed 5 bases, J shed 1 base, and the junction held 11 bases outside the gene matches. The germline V gene has CDR1 SEHNR and CDR2 FQNEAQ (reference sequence). The length of the CDR3 is 18 residues. DNA of the CDR3: TGTGCCAGCAGCGGAATACCCGGGACAGATTCTGGGGCCAACGTCCTGACTTTC. It translates to CASSGIPGTDSGANVLTF. Full variable domain (rest looked up from reference TRBV7-9 and TRBJ2-6): DTGVSQNPRHKITKRGQNVTFRCDPISEHNRLYWYRQTLGQGPEFLTYFQNEAQLEKSRLLSDRFSAERPKGSFSTLEIQRTEQGDSAMYLCASSGIPGTDSGANVLTFGAGSRLTVL.

The chain is built from TRBV4-2 and TRBJ2-3, with a weak D call TRBD1 (6 bases). The CDR3 has 16 residues. CDR1 and CDR2 (germline): LGHNA, YNFKEQ. Trimming shortened V by 2 bases and J by 0 bases, and 12 bases separated the two germline ends. The CDR3 spells CASSQRGQTSTDTQYF. The CDR3 bases are TGTGCCAGCAGCCAAAGGGGACAAACTAGCACAGATACGCAGTATTTT.

The chain links TRBV4-1 to TRBJ1-3; the D gene is possibly TRBD1 (5 bases). The CDR3 spans 17 residues. Trimming left V 0 bases short and J 2 bases short, with 14 bases between. Germline V CDR1 and CDR2: MGHRA, YSYEKL. Written as DNA, the CDR3 is TGCGCCAGCAGCCAAGATCGTTGGTCAGGGACTGGAAACACCATATATTTT. Translated, it gives CASSQDRWSGTGNTIYF.

The chain is built from TRBV11-2 and TRBJ1-1, with D hard to call. Looked up from germline, CDR1 is SGHAT and CDR2 is FQNNGV. The CDR3 is 17 amino acids. V lost 1 base and J 6 bases, leaving 21 bases between the germline ends. Here the CDR3 reads CASSLVLRLGGYAEAFF. The CDR3 DNA sequence: TGTGCCAGCAGCTTAGTTCTGCGGCTCGGCGGGTACGCTGAAGCTTTCTTT.

The chain has TRBV9 and TRBJ2-7, with D perhaps TRBD2 (6 bases). CDR1 is SGDLS, CDR2 YYNGEE, per germline. The V gene lost 4 bases and the J gene lost 4 bases, with 18 bases spanning the gap. The CDR3 has 15 residues. The CDR3 is CASSPPGSGMYEQYF. CDR3 coding DNA: TGTGCCAGCAGCCCCCCGGGTAGCGGCATGTACGAGCAGTACTTC.

The J gene is TRBJ1-1, the V gene TRBV2; TRBD1 matches 10 bases. The junction had 4 bases not matched to a gene; V was cut back by 7 bases and J by 5 bases. Germline loops: CDR1 SNHLY, CDR2 FYNNEI. The CDR3 runs 13 residues. CDR3 DNA: TGTGCCAGCACTGGACAGGGGGGGACTGAAGCTTTCTTT. Amino acid sequence: CASTGQGGTEAFF. The variable domain in full, completed from reference TRBV2 and TRBJ1-1, reads EPEVTQTPSHQVTQMGQEVILRCVPISNHLYFYWYRQILGQKVEFLVSFYNNEISEKSEIFDDQFSVERPDGSNFTLKIRSTKLEDSAMYFCASTGQGGTEAFFGQGTRLTVV.